This TCR beta chain was identified during a study of T cells in narcolepsy. Overall study findings and caveats: Healthy controls reportedly lacked the autoreactive clonotypes serially found in patients' blood. HCRT-specific and TRIB2-specific autoreactive clonotypes appeared among same-patient CSF and blood CD4+ clonotypes.

CDR1 and CDR2 from the germline V gene are SGHTA and FQGNSA. The CDR3 contains 12 residues. Deletions cut 4 bases from V and 8 bases from J, with 11 bases between. This clone was observed once. Its antigen is unknown. The method was immunoSEQ multiplex PCR; TCRdb's version includes in-frame clones alone and lacks a portion of them. Of approximately 23,000 clones listed, roughly 85% are singletons. This clonotype originated in a human donor in good health. The sequencing input was memory (CD45RA-) CD4+ T cells from blood. V usage is TRBV7-2 and J usage is TRBJ1-2; D is possibly TRBD1 (6 bases). The CDR3 loop reads CASSWDKSGYTF. CDR3 DNA sequence: TGTGCCAGCAGCTGGGACAAGTCCGGCTACACCTTC.